Sequencing of this T cell receptor (beta chain) was carried out in a study of CD8 T cells in Susac syndrome. Negative magnetic isolation gave CD8+ and CD4+ cells; FACS enriched CD8+ TEMRA. Germline V gene lookup returns CDR1 SGDLS and CDR2 YYNGEE. The CDR3 is made up of 16 amino acids. Deletions cut 0 bases from V and 0 bases from J, with 13 bases between. An input of about 0.5 to 1 ug of RNA was subjected to reverse transcription using random hexamers. TCRdb processed the immunoSEQ multiplex PCR reads anew with MiXCR; each CDR3 protein has one entry. The sample holds under 200,000 distinct CDR3 sequences, about 91% seen once.

The TCR originated in a human donor in good health. The material sequenced was CD4+ T cells from PBMCs. The chain uses TRBV9 and TRBJ2-7, with D possibly being TRBD1 or TRBD2 (5 bases each). In DNA, the CDR3 is TGTGCCAGCAGCGTAGCTGGGCAGGGAGTCTCCTACGAGCAGTACTTC. This encodes CASSVAGQGVSYEQYF.